These 14 T cell receptor beta chains came from one sample sequenced in a study of tissue T cells after allogeneic stem cell transplantation. The time point denotes: mouse harvest day 14 after allogeneic transplant. Tail vein injection delivered 10^7 T-cell-depleted bone marrow cells and 10^6 splenic CD5+ T cells. Here immunoSEQ multiplex PCR was the method, and the copy in TCRdb shows in-frame clones only, minus some. The sample includes around 7,900 clones, under 35% of them seen just once. The specimen sequenced was skin. The receptors were sampled from a female BALB/c mouse given C57BL/6 T cells with graft-versus-host disease after an allogeneic hematopoietic cell transplant.

To note about this clone: These gene names are mouse names. Read sequence stops 1 residue before the CDR3 end, and the germline J gene provides the missing end. This chain uses TRBV13-1 with TRBJ2-1; 8 bases fit TRBD2. The CDR3 runs to 14 residues. Looked up from germline, CDR1 is NSHNY and CDR2 is SYGAGN. The junction had 0 bases not matched to a gene; V was cut back by 1 base and J by 3 bases. The CDR3 bases that were read are TGTGCCAGCAGTGATACTGGGGGCTATGCTGAGCAGTTC. Protein product: CASSDTGGYAEQF. The whole CDR3 region reads CASSDTGGYAEQFF.

This clone was detected only once. All gene names here are mouse names. From the germline J gene comes the end of the CDR3, since the read stops 1 residue before it. The chain couples TRBV20 to TRBJ2-4; 9 bases are a match to TRBD2. The CDR3 runs to 15 residues. Germline loops: CDR1 GFQATS, CDR2 STVNSAI. V dropped 0 bases and J dropped 5; count of bases not matched to a gene: 6. CDR3 loop: CGARELGGAGNTLYF. The DNA read from the CDR3 is TGTGGTGCTAGGGAACTGGGGGGCGCGGGAAACACCTTGTAC.

This clone is large (0.1 to 1%). Each gene name is a mouse one. CDR3 protein: CTCSAGTSNERLFF. The sequenced part of the CDR3 DNA is TGCACCTGCAGTGCCGGGACATCCAACGAAAGATTATTT. The chain joins TRBV1 to TRBJ1-4, with TRBD1 as a possible D gene (6 bases). The read finishes 1 residue shy of the CDR3 end, and the germline J gene is used to complete it. The germline V gene has CDR1 NSQYPW and CDR2 LRSPGD (reference sequence). The CDR3 extends over 14 amino acids. Trimming removed 3 bases from V and 2 bases from J, with 7 bases in between.

This clone has only a few counts. Any gene name here is a mouse gene name. Coverage ceases 1 residue before the CDR3 finishes, and the germline J gene fills in the end. The chain recombines TRBV3 with TRBJ1-4, with 9 bases aligning to TRBD1. Trimming at V came to 4 bases and at J to 5 bases, leaving 2 bases not matched to a gene. This CDR3 region has 14 residues. Germline V CDR1 and CDR2: SNHLY, FYNGKV (reference sequence). The sequenced CDR3 bases are TGTGCCAGCAGCTCCGGGACAGGGAACGAAAGATTATTT. As protein: CASSSGTGNERLF. The whole CDR3 reads CASSSGTGNERLFF.

With regard to this clone: These gene names are mouse names. The read halts 1 residue ahead of the CDR3 end, with the missing end drawn from the germline J gene. Other DNA sequences in this sample translate to the same CDR3. This chain uses TRBV1 with TRBJ2-3; D ambiguous. Germline V gene sequence: CDR1 NSQYPW, CDR2 LRSPGD (reference sequence). This CDR3 is built from 15 residues. Trimming pared 1 base from V and 0 bases from J, leaving 8 bases between. The chain's CDR3 is CTCSAGGSSAETLYF. The covered CDR3 bases are TGCACCTGCAGTGCAGGAGGGTCTAGTGCAGAAACGCTGTAT.

Note on this clone: Gene names and germline match the mouse. The sequence runs out 1 residue before the end of the CDR3; the remainder is reconstructed from the germline J gene. V usage is TRBV15 and J usage is TRBJ2-7; 10 nucleotides line up with TRBD2. Germline V gives CDR1 SGHND, CDR2 FRSKSL. Unmatched junction bases numbered 2, after V lost 6 bases and J lost 6 bases. This CDR3 has 12 residues. CDR3 region: CASRNWGGEQYF. CDR3 bases read: TGTGCCAGCAGAAACTGGGGGGGTGAACAGTAC.

This clone qualifies as medium-sized. Gene and germline names: mouse. The read gets to within 1 residue of the CDR3 end, and the germline J gene fills in the rest. The J gene is TRBJ2-7, the V gene TRBV4, with 10 bases aligning to TRBD2. Trimming removed 4 bases from V and 4 bases from J; junction bases left unmatched: 4. The CDR3 loop spans 14 amino acids. CDR1 is LGHDT, CDR2 YNNKQL, per germline (reference sequence). The sequenced part of the CDR3 DNA is TGTGCCAGCAGCTCCGGGACTGGGGCTTATGAACAGTAC. Translating gives CASSSGTGAYEQY. The CDR3 in its entirety is CASSSGTGAYEQYF.

Of note for this clone: Gene names and germline refer to mouse. The observed sequence ends 1 residue before the CDR3 terminus, with the missing tail filled in from the germline J gene. The chain has TRBV3 and TRBJ2-7, with 9 bases fitting TRBD2. The CDR3 is made up of 13 amino acids. The J segment lost 4 bases and the V segment lost 5 bases, leaving 3 bases of the junction unmatched. Germline CDR1 reads SNHLY; CDR2 reads FYNGKV (reference sequence). Here the CDR3 reads CASSPGTGYEQYF. The covered CDR3 bases are TGTGCCAGCAGCCCTGGGACTGGGTATGAACAGTAC.

With respect to this clone: Mouse gene names apply. The read gets to within 1 residue of the CDR3 end, and the germline J gene fills in the rest. This chain uses TRBV13-2 with TRBJ1-6, with a weak D call TRBD1 (6 bases). TRBJ1-6 is an ORF for which the function is uncertain. The CDR3 is made up of 16 amino acids. V was trimmed by 2 bases and J by 7 bases, leaving 16 bases between them. The germline CDR1 and CDR2 sequences are NNHNN and SYGAGS (reference sequence). The covered CDR3 bases are TGTGCCAGCGGTGAGCCGGGGGCTGGGTTGAATTCGCCCCTCTAC. This sequence encodes CASGEPGAGLNSPLY. The full CDR3 is CASGEPGAGLNSPLYF.

On this clone itself: The listed genes are named as in mouse. The read ends 1 residue shy of where the CDR3 ends; the end is completed using the germline J gene. The chain employs TRBV26 and TRBJ1-1; a possible D gene is TRBD1 (5 bases). The CDR3 runs 14 residues. Trimming stripped 5 bases from V and 0 bases from J, with 10 bases between. The germline gives CDR1 KGHPV, CDR2 FQNQEV (reference sequence). CDR3 DNA (partial): TGTGCCAGCAGTAATGGACAAGCAAACACAGAAGTCTTC. This sequence encodes CASSNGQANTEVF. The full CDR3 protein reads CASSNGQANTEVFF. The full variable domain, its missing parts supplied by reference TRBV26 and TRBJ1-1, is NSKVIQTPRYLVKGQGQKAKMRCIPEKGHPVVFWYQQNKNNEFKFLINFQNQEVLQQIDMTEKRFSAECPSNSPCSLEIQSSEAGDSALYLCASSNGQANTEVFFGKGTRLTVV.

Points on this clone: The genes are named according to mouse. The CDR3 is cut off 1 residue early in the read; its end comes from the germline J gene. The genes are TRBV26 and TRBJ1-4, with D maybe TRBD1 (5 bases). Trimming stripped 2 bases from V and 8 bases from J, with 6 bases between. This CDR3 is 12 amino acids long. Germline loops: CDR1 KGHPV, CDR2 FQNQEV (reference sequence). The sequenced part of the CDR3 DNA is TGTGCCAGCAGTCTGGAGGGGGAAAGATTATTT. Translated, it gives CASSLEGERLF. The whole CDR3 protein is CASSLEGERLFF.

This clone was found once. The listed genes are named as in mouse. The read comes to an end 1 residue before the CDR3 does, leaving the germline J gene to fill in the end. The genes are TRBV13-2 and TRBJ2-1; 7 nucleotides agree with TRBD2. Germline values: CDR1 NNHNN, CDR2 SYGAGS (reference sequence). This CDR3 region has 14 residues. V lost 0 bases to trimming and J lost 7 bases; unmatched junction nucleotides: 4. CDR3 DNA (partial): TGTGCCAGCGGTGATGGCTGGGGGAGGGCTGAGCAGTTC. Translation gives CASGDGWGRAEQF. The complete CDR3 reads CASGDGWGRAEQFF.

With regard to this clone: Gene names refer to mouse genes. The read gets to within 1 residue of the CDR3 end, and the germline J gene fills in the rest. The chain recombines TRBV20 with TRBJ2-4; D not resolved. The CDR3 is made up of 14 amino acids. CDR1 GFQATS and CDR2 STVNSAI come from the germline V gene. The V gene lost 0 bases and the J gene lost 1 base, with 8 bases spanning the gap. This CDR3 is CGARDPRGQNTLYF. Incomplete CDR3 DNA: TGTGGTGCTAGGGATCCCCGGGGTCAAAACACCTTGTAC.

For this clone: Mouse gene names apply. The sequenced fragment ends 1 residue before the CDR3 boundary, so the rest is inferred from the germline J gene. The chain is built from TRBV26 and TRBJ2-5; TRBD2 aligns across 11 bases. The CDR3 length is 14 residues. The germline CDR1 and CDR2 sequences are KGHPV and FQNQEV (reference sequence). J was trimmed by 6 bases and V by 4 bases; bases with no gene match: 3. Partial CDR3 DNA: TGTGCCAGCAGTCCCGGGACTGGGGGTGACACCCAGTAC. It translates to CASSPGTGGDTQY. The entire CDR3 reads CASSPGTGGDTQYF.